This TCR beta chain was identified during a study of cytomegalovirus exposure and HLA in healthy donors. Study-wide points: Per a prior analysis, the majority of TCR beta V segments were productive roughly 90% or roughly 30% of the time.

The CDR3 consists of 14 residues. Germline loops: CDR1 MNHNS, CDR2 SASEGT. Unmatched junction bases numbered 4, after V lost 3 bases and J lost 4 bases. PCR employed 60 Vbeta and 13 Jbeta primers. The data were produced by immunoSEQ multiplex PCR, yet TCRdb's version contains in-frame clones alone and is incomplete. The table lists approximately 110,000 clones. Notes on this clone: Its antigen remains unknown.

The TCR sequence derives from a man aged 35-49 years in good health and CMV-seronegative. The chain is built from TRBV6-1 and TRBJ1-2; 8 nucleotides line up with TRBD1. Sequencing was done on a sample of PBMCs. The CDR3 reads CASSEGQVVYGYTF. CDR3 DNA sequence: TGTGCCAGCAGTGAGGGACAGGTAGTCTATGGCTACACCTTC.